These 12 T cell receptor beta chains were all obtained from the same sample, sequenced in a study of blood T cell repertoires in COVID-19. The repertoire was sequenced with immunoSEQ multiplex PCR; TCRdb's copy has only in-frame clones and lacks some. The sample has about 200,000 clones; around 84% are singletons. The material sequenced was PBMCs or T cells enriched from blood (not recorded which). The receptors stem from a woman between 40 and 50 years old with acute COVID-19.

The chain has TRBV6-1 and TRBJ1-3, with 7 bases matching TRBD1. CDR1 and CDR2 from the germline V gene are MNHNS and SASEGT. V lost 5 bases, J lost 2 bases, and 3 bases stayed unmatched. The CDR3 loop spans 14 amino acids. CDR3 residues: CASSSGQAGNTIYF. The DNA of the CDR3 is TGTGCCAGCAGTTCCGGACAGGCTGGAAACACCATATATTTT.

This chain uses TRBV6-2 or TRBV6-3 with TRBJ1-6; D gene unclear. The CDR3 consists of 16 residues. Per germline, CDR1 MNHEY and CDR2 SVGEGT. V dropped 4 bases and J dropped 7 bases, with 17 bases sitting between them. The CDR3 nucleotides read TGTGCCAGCAGTTCGGGAAACACCGGGAGGAATTCACCCCTCCACTTT. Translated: CASSSGNTGRNSPLHF.

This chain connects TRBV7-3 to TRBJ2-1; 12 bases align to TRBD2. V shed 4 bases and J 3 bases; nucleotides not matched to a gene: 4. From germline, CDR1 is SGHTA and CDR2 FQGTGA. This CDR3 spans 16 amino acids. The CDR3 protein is CASSSWTSGDYNEQFF. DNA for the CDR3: TGTGCCAGCAGCTCCTGGACTAGCGGGGACTACAATGAGCAGTTCTTC. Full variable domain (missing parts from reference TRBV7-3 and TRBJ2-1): GAGVSQTPSNKVTEKGKYVELRCDPISGHTALYWYRQSLGQGPEFLIYFQGTGAADDSGLPNDRFFAVRPEGSVSTLKIQRTERGDSAVYLCASSSWTSGDYNEQFFGPGTRLTVL.

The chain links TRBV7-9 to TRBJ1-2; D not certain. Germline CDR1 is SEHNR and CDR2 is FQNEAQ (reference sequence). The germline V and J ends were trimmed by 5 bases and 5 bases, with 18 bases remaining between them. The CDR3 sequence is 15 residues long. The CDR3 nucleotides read TGTGCCAGCAGCCCTCTCCCGCGTTCGAGGTATGGCTACACCTTC. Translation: CASSPLPRSRYGYTF.

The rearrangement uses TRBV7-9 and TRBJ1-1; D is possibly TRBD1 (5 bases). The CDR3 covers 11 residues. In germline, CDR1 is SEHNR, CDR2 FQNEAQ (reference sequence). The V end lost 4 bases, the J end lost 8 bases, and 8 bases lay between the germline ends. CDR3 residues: CASSSAGEAFF. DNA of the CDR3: TGTGCCAGCAGCTCCGCAGGGGAAGCTTTCTTT.

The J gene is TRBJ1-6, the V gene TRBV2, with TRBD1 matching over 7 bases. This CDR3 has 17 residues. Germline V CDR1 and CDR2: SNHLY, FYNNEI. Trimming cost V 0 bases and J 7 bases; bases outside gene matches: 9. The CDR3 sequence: CASSEADIRGFNSPLHF. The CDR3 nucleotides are TGTGCCAGCAGTGAAGCGGATATCAGGGGGTTCAATTCACCCCTCCACTTT.

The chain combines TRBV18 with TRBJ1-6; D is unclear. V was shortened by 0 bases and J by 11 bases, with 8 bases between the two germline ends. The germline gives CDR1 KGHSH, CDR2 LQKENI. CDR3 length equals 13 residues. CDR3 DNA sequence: TGTGCCAGCTCACCACCGGTCAGTCCACCCCTCCACTTT. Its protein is CASSPPVSPPLHF.

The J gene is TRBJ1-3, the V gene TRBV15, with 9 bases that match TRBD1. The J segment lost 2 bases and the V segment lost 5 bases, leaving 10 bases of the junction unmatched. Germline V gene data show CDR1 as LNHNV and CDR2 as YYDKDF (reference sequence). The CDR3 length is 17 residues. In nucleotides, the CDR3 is TGTGCCACCAGCGCTCGGGACAGGGAGGACGCTGGAAACACCATATATTTT. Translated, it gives CATSARDREDAGNTIYF.

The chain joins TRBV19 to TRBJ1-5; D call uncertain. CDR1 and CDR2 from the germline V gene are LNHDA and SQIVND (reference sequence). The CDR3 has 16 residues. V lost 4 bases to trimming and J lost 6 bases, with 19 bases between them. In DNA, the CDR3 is TGTGCCAGTAGTACCCCCGGGATCGGATGGAGTCAGCCCCAGCATTTT. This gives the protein CASSTPGIGWSQPQHF.

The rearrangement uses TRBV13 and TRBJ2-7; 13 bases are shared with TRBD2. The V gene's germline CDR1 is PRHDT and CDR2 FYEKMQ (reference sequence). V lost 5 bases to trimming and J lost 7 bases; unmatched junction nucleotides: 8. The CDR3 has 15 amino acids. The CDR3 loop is CASSVRTSGSREQYF. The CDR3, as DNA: TGTGCCAGCAGCGTACGGACTAGCGGGAGTCGTGAGCAGTACTTC.

The CDR3 DNA reads TGTGCCAGCAGCCAAGGCAGGGGGTATAATTCACCCCTCCACTTT. This translates into CASSQGRGYNSPLHF. V gene TRBV3-1 (or the pseudogene TRBV3-2) combines with J gene TRBJ1-6; TRBD1 aligns across 7 bases. The CDR3 contains 15 residues. Unmatched junction bases numbered 1, after V lost 1 base and J lost 4 bases. Per the germline V gene, CDR1 is LGHDT and CDR2 is YNNKEL (reference sequence).

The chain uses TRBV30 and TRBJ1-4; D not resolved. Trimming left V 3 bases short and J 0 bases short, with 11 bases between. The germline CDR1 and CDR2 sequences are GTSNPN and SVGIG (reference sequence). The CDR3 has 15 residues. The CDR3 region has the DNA TGTGCCTGGAGCGCCTCCACATCAACTAATGAAAAACTGTTTTTT. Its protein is CAWSASTSTNEKLFF.